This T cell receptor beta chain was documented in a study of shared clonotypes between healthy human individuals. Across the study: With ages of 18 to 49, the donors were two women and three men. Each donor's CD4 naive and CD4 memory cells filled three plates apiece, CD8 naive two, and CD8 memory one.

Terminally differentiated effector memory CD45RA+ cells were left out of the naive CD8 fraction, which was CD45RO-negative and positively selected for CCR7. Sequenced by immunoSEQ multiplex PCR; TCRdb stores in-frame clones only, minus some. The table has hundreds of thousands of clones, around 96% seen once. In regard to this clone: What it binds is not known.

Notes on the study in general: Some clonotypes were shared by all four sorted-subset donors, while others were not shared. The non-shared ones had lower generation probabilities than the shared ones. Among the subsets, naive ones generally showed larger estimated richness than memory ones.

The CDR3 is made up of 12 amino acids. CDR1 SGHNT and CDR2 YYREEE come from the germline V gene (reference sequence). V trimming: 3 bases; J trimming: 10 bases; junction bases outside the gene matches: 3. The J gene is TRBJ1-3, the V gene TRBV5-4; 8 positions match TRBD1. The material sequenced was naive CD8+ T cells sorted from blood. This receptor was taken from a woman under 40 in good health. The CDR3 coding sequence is TGTGCCAGCAGCTATGGACAGGGAACCATATATTTT. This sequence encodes CASSYGQGTIYF.